The present T cell receptor beta chain was sequenced within a study of STAT5B mutations in CD4+ large granular lymphocyte leukemia. This CDR3 is 16 amino acids long. Germline values: CDR1 SGDLS, CDR2 YYNGEE. With V trimmed by 0 bases and J by 3 bases, 5 bases remained unmatched. The assay was immunoSEQ multiplex PCR, and TCRdb's table has in-frame clones only and misses some. Altogether some 34,000 clones are present, around 70% being singletons, with the ten largest covering approximately 0.3%. The sample comprised CD4+ T cells from blood buffy coats. This chain uses TRBV9 with TRBJ2-2; 7 bases align to TRBD2. This TCR was sampled from a human donor in good health. The CDR3 here is CASSVVASGHTGELFF. CDR3 bases: TGTGCCAGCAGCGTAGTGGCTAGCGGTCACACCGGGGAGCTGTTTTTT.